This T cell receptor (beta chain) was profiled in a study of blood T cell repertoires in COVID-19. Clones were sequenced by immunoSEQ multiplex PCR, and TCRdb holds only the in-frame ones, with some missing. The sample lists about 74,000 clones; around 88% were seen once. Sequencing used peripheral blood. The sequence came from a woman of 80 years or more with active or convalescent COVID-19.

The CDR3 coding sequence is TGTGCCAGCAGCCCCATGCGGGACGTTGAGCAGTTCTTC. This translates into CASSPMRDVEQFF. J is TRBJ2-1 and V is TRBV7-8; weak D call: TRBD2 (6 bases). The germline CDR1 and CDR2 sequences are SGHVS and FQNEAQ. Trimming took off 5 bases at V and 9 bases at J, with 14 bases between the two ends. The CDR3 contains 13 residues. Using reference TRBV7-8 and TRBJ2-1 for the parts outside the CDR3, the full variable domain is GAGVSQSPRYKVAKRGQDVALRCDPISGHVSLFWYQQALGQGPEFLTYFQNEAQLDKSGLPSDRFFAERPEGSVSTLKIQRTQQEDSAVYLCASSPMRDVEQFFGPGTRLTVL.